Included here is one T cell receptor (beta chain) sequence, with context. V trimming: 4 bases; J trimming: 4 bases; junction bases outside the gene matches: 5. The CDR3 consists of 14 residues. CDR1 SGHRS and CDR2 YFSETQ come from the germline V gene. This specimen comes from a study of blood T cell repertoires in COVID-19. Whole-study context: Acute-phase and convalescent COVID-19 samples originated in the United States, Italy and Spain.

Libraries were prepared by immunoSEQ multiplex PCR; TCRdb keeps only in-frame clonotypes and omits some of them. The sample gives 200,000 to 250,000 clones, approximately 80% of which show up once; just under 20% is in the top ten. The sequencing input was peripheral blood. The rearrangement joins TRBV5-1 to TRBJ1-3; 7 bases are shared with TRBD1. This TCR derives from a man aged 25 to 40 with active or convalescent COVID-19. The DNA of the CDR3 is TGCGCCAGCAGCGAGGGGACAGCGGGAAACACCATATATTTT. It specifies CASSEGTAGNTIYF.